This T cell receptor (beta chain) was captured in a study of T cell responses to AZD1222 COVID-19 vaccine. Whole-study results and caveats: Repertoire samples came only from after the peak T cell response.

The method was immunoSEQ multiplex PCR; TCRdb's version includes in-frame clones alone and lacks a portion of them. This repertoire shows some 110,000 clones, roughly nine tenths found once; its top ten account for 40% to 55%. V shed 4 bases, J shed 8 bases, and the junction held 9 bases outside the gene matches. The germline V gene has CDR1 SGHNT and CDR2 YYREEE (reference sequence). The CDR3 has 14 residues. A remark on this clone: Antigen specificity is unknown.

The clonotype was recovered from an adult who received the AZD1222 COVID-19 vaccine. The chain carries TRBV5-4 and TRBJ1-1; 9 positions match TRBD1. The sample in question was peripheral blood, obtained 28 days after the second AZD1222 dose. CDR3 bases: TGTGCCAGCAGCGTGGACAGGGGTCGCGGGGAAGCTTTCTTT. This sequence encodes CASSVDRGRGEAFF.